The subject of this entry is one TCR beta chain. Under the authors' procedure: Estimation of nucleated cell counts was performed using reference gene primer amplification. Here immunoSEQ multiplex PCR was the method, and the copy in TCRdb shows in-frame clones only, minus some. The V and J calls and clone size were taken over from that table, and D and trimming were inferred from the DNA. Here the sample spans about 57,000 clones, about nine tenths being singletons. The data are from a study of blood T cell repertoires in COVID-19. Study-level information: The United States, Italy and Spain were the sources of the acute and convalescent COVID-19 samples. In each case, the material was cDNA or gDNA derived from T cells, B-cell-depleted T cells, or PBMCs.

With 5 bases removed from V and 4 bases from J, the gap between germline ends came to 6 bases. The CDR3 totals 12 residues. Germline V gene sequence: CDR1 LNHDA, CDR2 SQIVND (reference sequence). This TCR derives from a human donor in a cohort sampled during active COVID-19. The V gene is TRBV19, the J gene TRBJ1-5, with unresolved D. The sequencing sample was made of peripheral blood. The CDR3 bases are TGTGCCAGTAGTTCCCCAAATCAGCCCCAGCATTTT. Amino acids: CASSSPNQPQHF.